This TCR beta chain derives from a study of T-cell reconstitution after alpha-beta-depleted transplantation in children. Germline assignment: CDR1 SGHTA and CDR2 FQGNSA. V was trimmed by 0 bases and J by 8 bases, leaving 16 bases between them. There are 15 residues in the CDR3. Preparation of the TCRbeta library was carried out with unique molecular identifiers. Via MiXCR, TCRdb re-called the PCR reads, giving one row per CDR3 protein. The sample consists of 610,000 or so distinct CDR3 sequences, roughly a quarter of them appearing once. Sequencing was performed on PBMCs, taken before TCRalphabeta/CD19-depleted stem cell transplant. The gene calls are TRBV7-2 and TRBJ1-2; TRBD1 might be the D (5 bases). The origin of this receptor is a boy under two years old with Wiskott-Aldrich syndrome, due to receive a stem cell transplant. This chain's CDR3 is CASSLASKGLGGYTF. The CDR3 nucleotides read TGTGCCAGCAGCTTAGCGAGCAAGGGGCTCGGCGGCTACACCTTC.